The 19 T cell receptor beta chains reported below all come from one sample, sequenced in a study of cytomegalovirus exposure and HLA in healthy donors (TCRdb year 2017). Receptor amplification or capture employed the immunoSEQ multiplex PCR assay. The multiplex PCR relied on a mix of 60 forward primers for TCR Vbeta segments and 13 reverse primers for TCR Jbeta segments. TCRdb retrieved this table from immuneACCESS and kept in-frame rearrangements only. Not all clones are present; in checked studies, unresolved V genes account for under half, and no reason is known for the remainder. The sample data list around 100,000 clones, and approximately 71% of these were observed just once. Roughly 8.9% of the sample is held by the ten biggest clonotypes. Sequenced input: PBMCs. The receptors were gathered from a male donor in good health and CMV-seropositive.

The rearrangement links TRBV7-3 to TRBJ2-5; tentatively, D is TRBD2 (7 bases). Trimming left V 5 bases short and J 5 bases short, with 18 bases between. The CDR3 spans 15 residues. Germline assignment: CDR1 SGHTA and CDR2 FQGTGA. The CDR3 loop is CASSATTGLGETQYF. DNA of the CDR3: TGTGCCAGCAGCGCTACGACAGGACTAGGGGAGACCCAGTACTTC.

The V and J genes are TRBV19 and TRBJ1-5; D gene uncertain. V was clipped by 5 bases and J by 7 bases, with 15 bases between them. Germline V lookup: CDR1 LNHDA, CDR2 SQIVND (reference sequence). The CDR3 consists of 14 residues. In DNA, the CDR3 is TGTGCCAGTAGTCTCCGGGCCCGGGGACAGCCCCAGCATTTT. Protein product: CASSLRARGQPQHF.

The chain links TRBV6-6 to TRBJ2-1, with TRBD1 identical over 10 bases. Trimming removed 7 bases from V and 8 bases from J; junction bases left unmatched: 11. The CDR3 has 15 amino acids. Germline CDR1 and CDR2: MNHNY and SVGAGI (reference sequence). CDR3 DNA: TGTGCCAGCAAACGACAGGGGGCCCGCTTGGATGAGCAGTTCTTC. It is translated as CASKRQGARLDEQFF.

The rearrangement uses TRBV28 and TRBJ2-1, with 12 bases aligning to TRBD2. The CDR3 contains 16 residues. CDR1 MDHEN and CDR2 SYDVKM come from the germline V gene. Trimming removed 3 bases from V and 9 bases from J; junction bases left unmatched: 9. The CDR3 loop reads CASSFDLAGGGAEQFF. The CDR3 nucleotides read TGTGCCAGCAGTTTCGATCTAGCGGGAGGGGGCGCTGAGCAGTTCTTC.

The V gene is TRBV6-4, the J gene TRBJ2-1; the D is unclear. Germline lookup yields CDR1 MRHNA and CDR2 SNTAGT. V gave up 0 bases and J gave up 6 bases, with 9 bases separating them. This CDR3 has 14 residues. CDR3 nucleotides: TGTGCCAGCAGTGACTCCGCTAAAATCAATGAGCAGTTCTTC. Residues: CASSDSAKINEQFF.

V usage is TRBV5-6 and J usage is TRBJ2-7; D ambiguous. The CDR3 is 14 amino acids. V lost 1 base, J lost 2 bases, and 10 bases lay in between. Germline CDR1 SGHDT, CDR2 YYEEEE. CDR3 sequence reads: CASSLTRLPYEQYF. The CDR3 DNA follows: TGTGCCAGCAGCTTGACGAGGTTACCCTACGAGCAGTACTTC.

This rearrangement joins TRBV7-2 to TRBJ2-5; 7 nucleotides align to TRBD2. The CDR3 runs to 15 residues. Germline V CDR1 and CDR2: SGHTA, FQGNSA. V shed 1 base, J shed 1 base, and the junction held 3 bases outside the gene matches. DNA for the CDR3: TGTGCCAGCAGCTTAGTAGCGGGCCCCCAAGAGACCCAGTACTTC. Its translation: CASSLVAGPQETQYF.

The chain uses TRBV6-1 and TRBJ2-7; 8 bases agree with TRBD1. The germline V gene encodes CDR1 MNHNS and CDR2 SASEGT. J gave up 5 bases and V 5 bases, and 8 bases lay outside the gene matches. CDR3 length: 14 amino acids. Here the CDR3 DNA reads TGTGCCAGCAGTTTATCAGGGGGCAGCAACGAGCAGTACTTC. It encodes CASSLSGGSNEQYF.

The CDR3 is CATSRDHQETQYF. CDR3 bases: TGTGCCACCAGCAGAGATCATCAAGAGACCCAGTACTTC. The chain recombines TRBV15 with TRBJ2-5; D gene ambiguous. CDR3 length: 13 amino acids. CDR1 and CDR2 from the germline V gene are LNHNV and YYDKDF (reference sequence). Trimming removed 0 bases from V and 2 bases from J, with 4 bases in between. The complete variable domain, with remaining parts taken from reference TRBV15 and TRBJ2-5, reads DAMVIQNPRYQVTQFGKPVTLSCSQTLNHNVMYWYQQKSSQAPKLLFHYYDKDFNNEADTPDNFQSRRPNTSFCFLDIRSPGLGDTAMYLCATSRDHQETQYFGPGTRLLVL.

The sample holds a few counts of this clone. V and J are TRBV6-5 and TRBJ2-2, with D perhaps TRBD2 (5 bases). Germline assignment: CDR1 MNHEY and CDR2 SVGAGI. This CDR3 has 13 residues. V was trimmed by 5 bases and J by 8 bases, leaving 12 bases between them. The CDR3 coding sequence is TGTGCCAGCAGTAGGCCAACTAGAGGGGAGCTGTTTTTT. This codes for CASSRPTRGELFF.

Worth noting for this clone: An end of the junction does not agree with germline; a read error may underlie this. V gene TRBV7-9 combines with J gene TRBJ2-1, with 8 bases fitting TRBD1. The CDR3 extends over 17 amino acids. Germline-derived CDR1 and CDR2 are SEHNR and FQNEAQ (reference sequence). For the CDR3, the DNA is TGTTCCAGCAGCTCCGGCCAAGGACAGGGCTCCTACAATGAGCAGTTCTTC. This encodes CSSSSGQGQGSYNEQFF.

Concerning this clone itself: The same CDR3 arises from other DNA sequences in this sample as well. The rearrangement uses TRBV19 and TRBJ2-5, with D maybe TRBD2 (6 bases). CDR1 and CDR2 (germline): LNHDA, SQIVND (reference sequence). The length of the CDR3 is 14 residues. V was clipped by 2 bases and J by 2 bases, with 9 bases between them. The CDR3 region has the DNA TGTGCCAGTAGTATACCGGGACTGCAAGAGACCCAGTACTTC. Encoded protein: CASSIPGLQETQYF.

The chain couples TRBV5-1 to TRBJ1-5, with 7 bases matching TRBD1. After removal of 0 bases from V and 3 bases from J, the junction contained 3 bases not matched to a gene. This CDR3 is built from 15 residues. In germline, CDR1 is SGHRS, CDR2 YFSETQ. CDR3 nucleotides: TGCGCCAGCAGCTTGGTGGGACAGCCCAATCAGCCCCAGCATTTT. Its translation: CASSLVGQPNQPQHF.

The chain combines TRBV7-2 with TRBJ2-4; TRBD1 matches 9 bases. Unmatched junction bases numbered 7, after V lost 3 bases and J lost 7 bases. CDR3 size: 15 residues. Germline CDR1 SGHTA, CDR2 FQGNSA. As DNA, the CDR3 is TGTGCCAGCAGCTTGGAGGGACAGGGAGGTAACATTCAGTACTTC. Amino acids: CASSLEGQGGNIQYF.

The chain is built from TRBV5-4 and TRBJ1-3, with D uncertain. V lost 3 bases and J lost 2, with 9 bases in between. The CDR3 sequence is 14 residues long. Germline assignment: CDR1 SGHNT and CDR2 YYREEE (reference sequence). The CDR3 DNA sequence: TGTGCCAGCAGCTATGGAGGGACTGGAAACACCATATATTTT. Translation gives CASSYGGTGNTIYF.

In its sample, this clone was seen once. This chain connects TRBV19 to TRBJ2-5, with D perhaps matching TRBD1 (5 bases). With 4 bases removed from V and 3 bases from J, the gap between germline ends came to 15 bases. Germline V gives CDR1 LNHDA, CDR2 SQIVND (reference sequence). The CDR3 sequence is 15 residues long. Written as DNA, the CDR3 is TGTGCCAGTAGTACAGGAGTGGGGCAGGAAGAGACCCAGTACTTC. Translated, it gives CASSTGVGQEETQYF.

This clone was seen just once. This chain connects TRBV14 to TRBJ2-1; 7 bases map to TRBD2. The CDR3 contains 14 residues. J was trimmed by 5 bases and V by 3 bases; bases with no gene match: 4. Germline loops: CDR1 SGHDN, CDR2 FVKESK. The CDR3 DNA follows: TGTGCCAGCAGCCACGGGGGGATTCACAATGAGCAGTTCTTC. The encoded protein is CASSHGGIHNEQFF.

This clone occurred once. This chain uses TRBV4-1 with TRBJ2-1; 7 bases are a match to TRBD2. Germline lookup yields CDR1 MGHRA and CDR2 YSYEKL. The CDR3 totals 18 residues. V dropped 0 bases and J dropped 4; count of bases not matched to a gene: 12. The CDR3 spells CASSQDVGGNSPYNEQFF. Here the CDR3 DNA reads TGCGCCAGCAGCCAAGATGTCGGGGGGAACTCTCCTTACAATGAGCAGTTCTTC.

V gene TRBV27 combines with J gene TRBJ2-5; D is possibly TRBD1 (5 bases). CDR1 and CDR2 (germline): MNHEY, SMNVEV (reference sequence). This CDR3 spans 13 amino acids. Trimming pared 4 bases from V and 4 bases from J, leaving 10 bases between. The CDR3 sequence: CASSSRVRETQYF. The CDR3 nucleotides read TGTGCCAGCAGTTCCAGGGTTCGAGAGACCCAGTACTTC.